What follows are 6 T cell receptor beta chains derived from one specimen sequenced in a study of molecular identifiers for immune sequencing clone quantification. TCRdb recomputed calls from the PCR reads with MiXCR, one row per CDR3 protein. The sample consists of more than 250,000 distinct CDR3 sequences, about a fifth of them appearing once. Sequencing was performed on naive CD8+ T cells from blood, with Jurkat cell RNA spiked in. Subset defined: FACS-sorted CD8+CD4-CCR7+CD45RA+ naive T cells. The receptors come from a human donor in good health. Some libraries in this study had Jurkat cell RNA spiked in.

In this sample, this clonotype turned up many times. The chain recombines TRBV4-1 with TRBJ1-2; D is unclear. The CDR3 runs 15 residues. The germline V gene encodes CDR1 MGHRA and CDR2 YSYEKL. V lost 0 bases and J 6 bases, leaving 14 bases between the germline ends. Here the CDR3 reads CASSQEGVATDGYTF. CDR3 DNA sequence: TGCGCCAGCAGCCAAGAGGGAGTAGCCACGGATGGCTACACCTTC.

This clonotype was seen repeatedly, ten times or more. CDR3 sequence (DNA): TGTGCCAGCAGCTTAGCGACAGGGGGCAGTCCCTACGAGCAGTACTTC. It yields the protein CASSLATGGSPYEQYF. The chain is built from TRBV7-9 and TRBJ2-7; TRBD1 aligns across 10 bases. The CDR3 has 16 amino acids. J gave up 2 bases and V 0 bases, and 4 bases lay outside the gene matches. Per the germline V gene, CDR1 is SEHNR and CDR2 is FQNEAQ (reference sequence).

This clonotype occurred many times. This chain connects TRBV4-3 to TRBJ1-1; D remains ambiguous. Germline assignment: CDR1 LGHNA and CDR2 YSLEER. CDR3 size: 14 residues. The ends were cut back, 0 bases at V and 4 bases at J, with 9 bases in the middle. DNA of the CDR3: TGCGCCAGCAGCCAAGACAACACGGGCACTGAAGCTTTCTTT. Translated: CASSQDNTGTEAFF.

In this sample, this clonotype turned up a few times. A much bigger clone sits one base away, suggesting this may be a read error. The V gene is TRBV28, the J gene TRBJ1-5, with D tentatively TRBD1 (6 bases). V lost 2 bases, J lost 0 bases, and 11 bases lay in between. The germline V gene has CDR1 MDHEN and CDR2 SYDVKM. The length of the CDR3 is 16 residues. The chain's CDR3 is CASSLGGTYSNQPQHF. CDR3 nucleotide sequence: TGTGCCAGCAGTTTAGGGGGCACATATAGCAATCAGCCCCAGCATTTT.

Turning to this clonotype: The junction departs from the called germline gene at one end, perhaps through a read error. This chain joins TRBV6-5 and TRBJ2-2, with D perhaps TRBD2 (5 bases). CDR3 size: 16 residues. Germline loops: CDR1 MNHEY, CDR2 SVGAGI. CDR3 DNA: TGTGCCAGCAGTTACTCGGCCACAACGAACACCGGGGAGCCGTTTTTT. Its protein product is CASSYSATTNTGEPFF.

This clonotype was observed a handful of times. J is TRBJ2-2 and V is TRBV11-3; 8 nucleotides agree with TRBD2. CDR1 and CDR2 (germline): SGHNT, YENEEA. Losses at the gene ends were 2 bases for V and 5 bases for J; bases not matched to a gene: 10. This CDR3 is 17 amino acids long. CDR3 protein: CASSLKGSGGRTGELFF. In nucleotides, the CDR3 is TGTGCCAGCAGCTTAAAGGGGAGCGGGGGTCGAACCGGGGAGCTGTTTTTT.